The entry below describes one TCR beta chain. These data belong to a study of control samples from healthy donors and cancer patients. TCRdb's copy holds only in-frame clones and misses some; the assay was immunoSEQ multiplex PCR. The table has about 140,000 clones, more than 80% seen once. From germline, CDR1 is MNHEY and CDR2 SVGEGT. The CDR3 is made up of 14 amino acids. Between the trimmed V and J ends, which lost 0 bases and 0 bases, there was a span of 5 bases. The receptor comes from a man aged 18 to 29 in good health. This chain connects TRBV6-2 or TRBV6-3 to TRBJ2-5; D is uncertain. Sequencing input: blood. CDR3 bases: TGTGCCAGCAGTTACTCCTTGTACCAAGAGACCCAGTACTTC. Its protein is CASSYSLYQETQYF.